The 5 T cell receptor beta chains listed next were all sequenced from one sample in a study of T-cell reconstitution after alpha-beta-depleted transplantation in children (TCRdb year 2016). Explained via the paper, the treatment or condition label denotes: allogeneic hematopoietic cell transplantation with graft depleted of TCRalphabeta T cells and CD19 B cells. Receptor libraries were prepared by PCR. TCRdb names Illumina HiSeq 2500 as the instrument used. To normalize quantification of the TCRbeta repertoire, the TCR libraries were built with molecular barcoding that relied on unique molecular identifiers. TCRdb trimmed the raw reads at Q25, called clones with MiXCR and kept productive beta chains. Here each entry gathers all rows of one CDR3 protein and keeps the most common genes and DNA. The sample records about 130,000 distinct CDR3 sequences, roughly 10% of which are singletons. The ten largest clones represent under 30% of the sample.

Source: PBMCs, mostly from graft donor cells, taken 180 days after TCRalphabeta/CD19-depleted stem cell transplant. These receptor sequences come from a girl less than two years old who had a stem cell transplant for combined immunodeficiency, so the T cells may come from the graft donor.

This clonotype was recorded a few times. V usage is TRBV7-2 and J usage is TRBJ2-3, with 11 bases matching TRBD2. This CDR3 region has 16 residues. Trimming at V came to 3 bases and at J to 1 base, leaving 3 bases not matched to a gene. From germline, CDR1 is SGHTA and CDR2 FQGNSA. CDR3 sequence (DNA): TGTGCCAGCAGCTTTACACTAGCGGGGGGCACAGATACGCAGTATTTT. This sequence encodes CASSFTLAGGTDTQYF.

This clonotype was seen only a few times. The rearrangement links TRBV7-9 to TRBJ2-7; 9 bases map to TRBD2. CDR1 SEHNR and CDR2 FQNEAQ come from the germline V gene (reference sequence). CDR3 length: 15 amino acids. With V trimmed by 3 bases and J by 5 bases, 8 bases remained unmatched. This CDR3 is CASSFTLAGVHEQYF. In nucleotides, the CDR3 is TGTGCCAGCAGCTTTACCTTAGCGGGAGTCCACGAGCAGTACTTC.

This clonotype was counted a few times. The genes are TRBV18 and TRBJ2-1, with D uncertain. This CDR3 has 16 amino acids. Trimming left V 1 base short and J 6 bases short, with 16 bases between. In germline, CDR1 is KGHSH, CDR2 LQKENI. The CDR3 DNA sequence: TGTGCCAGCTCACCACTCAAGGATCTTTCCGTCAATGAGCAGTTCTTC. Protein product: CASSPLKDLSVNEQFF.

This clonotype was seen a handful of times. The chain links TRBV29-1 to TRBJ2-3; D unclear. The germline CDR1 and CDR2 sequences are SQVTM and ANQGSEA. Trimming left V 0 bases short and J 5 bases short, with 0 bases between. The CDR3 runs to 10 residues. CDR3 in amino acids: CSVEEDTQYF. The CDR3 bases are TGCAGCGTTGAAGAAGATACGCAGTATTTT.

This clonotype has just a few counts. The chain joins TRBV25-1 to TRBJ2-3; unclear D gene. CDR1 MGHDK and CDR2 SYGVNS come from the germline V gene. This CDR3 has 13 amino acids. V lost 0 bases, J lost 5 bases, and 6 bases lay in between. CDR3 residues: CASSEYLLDTQYF. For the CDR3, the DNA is TGTGCCAGCAGTGAATATCTGTTAGATACGCAGTATTTT.